In this sample, the clone carrying this T cell receptor (beta chain) turned up a few times. Its antigen is currently unknown. Terminally differentiated effector memory CD45RA+ cells were excluded by CCR7 positive selection of CD45RO-negative cells. V was clipped by 1 base and J by 10 bases, with 8 bases between them. Germline CDR1 and CDR2: SEHNR and FQNEAQ (reference sequence). The CDR3 runs 13 residues. The sample comes from a study of shared clonotypes between healthy human individuals. Turning to the study itself: In total, the donors were two women and a few men aged 18 to 49.

In the original workflow: Because ImmunoSEQ provided only junction sequences with no quality scores, the filtering differed. Sequencing used immunoSEQ multiplex PCR; TCRdb keeps in-frame clones, though not all of them. The V and J calls and clone size were taken over from that table, and D and trimming were inferred from the DNA. The repertoire consists of some 2 million clones, with about 95% occurring once and the leading ten covering around 1.2%. Study outcomes and limitations: It was observed that approximately 5% of naive CD4 clonotypes were shared across a few donors. Generation probability values for non-shared clonotypes were lower than those for clonotypes shared by all four donors.

The rearrangement joins TRBV7-9 to TRBJ1-6, with D maybe TRBD1 (5 bases). Material for sequencing was naive CD8+ T cells sorted from blood. The sequence was obtained from a man aged 18 to 29 in good health. The DNA of the CDR3 is TGTGCCAGCAGCTTAGGACAGCCCTCACCCCTCCACTTT. Its translation is CASSLGQPSPLHF.